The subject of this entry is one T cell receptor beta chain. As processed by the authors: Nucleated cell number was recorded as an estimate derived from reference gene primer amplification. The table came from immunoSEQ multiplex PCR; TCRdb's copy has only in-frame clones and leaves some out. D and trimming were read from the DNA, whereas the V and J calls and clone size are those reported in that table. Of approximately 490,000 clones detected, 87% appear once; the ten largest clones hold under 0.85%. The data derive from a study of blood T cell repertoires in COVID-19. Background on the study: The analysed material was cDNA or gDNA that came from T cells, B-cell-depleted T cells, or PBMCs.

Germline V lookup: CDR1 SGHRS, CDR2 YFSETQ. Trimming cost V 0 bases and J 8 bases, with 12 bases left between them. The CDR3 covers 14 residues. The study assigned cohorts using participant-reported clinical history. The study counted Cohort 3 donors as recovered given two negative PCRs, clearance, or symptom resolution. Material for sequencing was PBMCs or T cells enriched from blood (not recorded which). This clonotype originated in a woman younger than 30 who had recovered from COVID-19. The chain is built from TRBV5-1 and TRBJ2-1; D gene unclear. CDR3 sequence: CASSLAQDGDEQFF. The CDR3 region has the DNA TGCGCCAGCAGCTTGGCTCAGGATGGCGATGAGCAGTTCTTC.